This is a list of T cell receptor beta chains from one sample in a study of beta chain features in type 1 diabetes. Assay: immunoSEQ multiplex PCR; the TCRdb copy retains only in-frame clones and omits some. The data contain about 47,000 clones, roughly 40% of them singletons. The sequenced material came from stem cell memory CD4+ T cells from blood. Source of these receptors: a man in his thirties or forties with type 1 diabetes. Each CDR3 is given with its conserved first and last residue. A D gene is named only where the DNA matches it firmly. A row's size may be missing; if present it is once, few, many or a size class.

CDR3aa,CDR3nt,j_gene,abundance,v_gene,d_gene
CASSQFPGLQSRANVLTF,TGTGCCAGCAGCCAGTTTCCAGGCTTACAAAGTCGGGCCAACGTCCTGACTTTC,TRBJ2-6,once,TRBV7-3,-
CASSVDYPDTQYF,TGTGCCAGCAGCGTCGACTATCCAGATACGCAGTATTTT,TRBJ2-3,-,TRBV9,-
CASSMGRKYTGELFF,TGTGCCAGCAGCATGGGCAGAAAGTACACCGGGGAGCTGTTTTTT,TRBJ2-2,few,TRBV21-1,-
CASSLDVTGVSDTQYF,TGCGCCAGCAGCTTGGATGTGACAGGGGTTTCAGATACGCAGTATTTT,TRBJ2-3,-,TRBV5-1,TRBD1
CASSLEAAGAGANVLTF,TGTGCCAGCTCACTTGAAGCGGCGGGAGCTGGGGCCAACGTCCTGACTTTC,TRBJ2-6,-,TRBV18,TRBD2
CASSVMSTDTQYF,TGTGCCAGCAGTGTCATGTCCACAGATACGCAGTATTTT,TRBJ2-3,few,TRBV2,-
CASSLGAGGPETQYF,TGTGCCAGCAGCTTAGGGGCAGGGGGTCCAGAGACCCAGTACTTC,TRBJ2-5,once,TRBV7-9,TRBD1
CASRGLWEGGTQYF,TGTGCCAGCAGGGGGCTATGGGAGGGAGGTACGCAGTATTTT,TRBJ2-3,-,TRBV6-1,TRBD2
CASSEGVGIRSYEQYF,TGTGCCAGCAGCGAGGGGGTGGGCATACGCTCCTACGAGCAGTACTTC,TRBJ2-7,once,TRBV9,-
CSVEGLAGGEQFF,TGCAGCGTTGAAGGACTAGCGGGCGGTGAGCAGTTCTTC,TRBJ2-1,few,TRBV29-1,TRBD2
CASSPRETQYF,TGTGCCAGCAGTCCGAGAGAGACCCAGTACTTC,TRBJ2-5,-,TRBV7-8,-
CAIRGDAEQYF,TGTGCCATCAGGGGAGACGCCGAGCAGTACTTC,TRBJ2-7,-,TRBV10-3,-